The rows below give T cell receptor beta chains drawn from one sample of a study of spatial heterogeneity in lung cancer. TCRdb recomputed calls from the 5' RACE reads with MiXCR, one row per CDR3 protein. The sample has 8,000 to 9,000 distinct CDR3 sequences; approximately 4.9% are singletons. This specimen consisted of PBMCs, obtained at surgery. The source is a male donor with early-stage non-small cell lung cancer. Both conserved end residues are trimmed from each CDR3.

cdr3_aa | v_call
ASSQGGWGTEAF | TRBV4-2
ASPLETQY | TRBV19
ASSSRGLRIYGYT | TRBV11-2
ASGRTASYEQY | TRBV6-2/TRBV6-3
ASSLPWTSLVFF | TRBV7-2
ASSWVGVYNEQF | TRBV7-2
SVGPGQGDRQF | TRBV29-1
AWRKMGSEKLF | TRBV30
ASGNTEAF | TRBV6-5
ASSPGTAAPYEQY | TRBV18
ASSFTPLATEAF | TRBV27
ASSLVGRGLAEAF | TRBV5-5
ASRGSGGPTDTQY | TRBV28
SAREPGTAYGYT | TRBV20-1
SVESGGPGGAF | TRBV29-1
ASSLSQNTGELF | TRBV7-2
ASGNRGSARSTEAF | TRBV7-9
SARAASNYGYT | TRBV20-1
ASSTRGPVNTGELF | TRBV6-2/TRBV6-3
ASSDGGLNSPLH | TRBV10-2
ASSLAGAAETQY | TRBV5-1
ASSYFPGKDQPQH | TRBV6-6
ASSALAGFEQF | TRBV6-5
SAMAYSGNTIY | TRBV20-1
ASSPPLH | TRBV6-1
ASSFAGEETQY | TRBV7-2
ASSPSSGTGGNEQF | TRBV4-2
ASSVTSTDTQY | TRBV18
ASSSTGATDTQY | TRBV28
ASSQGQFTDTQY | TRBV3-1
ASSRETGSNQPQH | TRBV7-2
ASRESGTGGDYGYT | TRBV6-6
AIGGTSYSNQPQH | TRBV28
AWSVQDLQY | TRBV30
ASSDLAGAGDTQY | TRBV25-1
ASSPTGSSTDTQY | TRBV5-6
SADPGQGANEQF | TRBV29-1
ATTGGAGTDTQY | TRBV28
ASSSQGLNTEAF | TRBV5-1
ASSLAGSNTGELF | TRBV12-3/TRBV12-4
ASRPGQGRNTEAF | TRBV12-3/TRBV12-4
ASSVGGLAGLADTQY | TRBV9
ASSLAAGGPVYEQY | TRBV7-9
ASSMRVPHSPLH | TRBV5-8
ATDGVRGLNTEAF | TRBV12-3/TRBV12-4
ASSWTGNYGYT | TRBV12-3/TRBV12-4
ASSALAGGTGELF | TRBV12-3/TRBV12-4
ASSPDSNQPQH | TRBV28
ASSESGRGNEKLF | TRBV10-2
ASSQVMVQPQH | TRBV4-1
SVRRGSKNIQY | TRBV20-1
ATSGTQEQETQY | TRBV10-3
ATSGNRDTGELF | TRBV24-1
ASSQGSRGGAQETQY | TRBV4-2
ASSPQQSLSGNTIY | TRBV7-2
ASSSHSGGVQETQY | TRBV7-2
ASSPREQGPGKTQY | TRBV18
ASSVGQGEKAF | TRBV7-9
SPQTTGGIFETQY | TRBV29-1